This TCR beta chain came from a study of CD8 T cells in Susac syndrome. After extraction with the RNeasy kit, about 0.5 to 1 ug of the RNA was reverse transcribed using random hexamers. TCRdb re-called the immunoSEQ multiplex PCR reads with MiXCR, one entry per CDR3 protein. The data hold some 76,000 distinct CDR3 sequences, with around 90% observed a single time. V was cut by 2 bases and J by 6 bases, with 14 bases left in between. This CDR3 has 15 amino acids. Per the germline V gene, CDR1 is SGDLS and CDR2 is YYNGEE. The origin of this receptor is a human donor with multiple sclerosis. The chain employs TRBV9 and TRBJ1-4; D possibly corresponds to TRBD1 (5 bases). The sample was CD8+ T cells from PBMCs. CDR3 sequence reads: CASSVSWGFDEKLFF. The CDR3, as DNA: TGTGCCAGCAGCGTTTCCTGGGGGTTCGATGAAAAACTGTTTTTT.